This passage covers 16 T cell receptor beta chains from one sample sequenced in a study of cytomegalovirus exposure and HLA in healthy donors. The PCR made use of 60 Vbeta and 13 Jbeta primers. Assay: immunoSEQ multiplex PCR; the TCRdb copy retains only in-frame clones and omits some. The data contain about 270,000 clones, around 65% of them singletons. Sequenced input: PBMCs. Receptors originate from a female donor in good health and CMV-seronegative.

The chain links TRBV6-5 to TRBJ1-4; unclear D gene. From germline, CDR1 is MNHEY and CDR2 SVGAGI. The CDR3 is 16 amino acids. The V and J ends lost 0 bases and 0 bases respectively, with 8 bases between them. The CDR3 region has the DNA TGTGCCAGCAGTTACTCCGGGTTCACAACTAATGAAAAACTGTTTTTT. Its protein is CASSYSGFTTNEKLFF.

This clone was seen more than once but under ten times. The DNA for the CDR3 is TGTGCCAGCAGTGACTACTTTACCCAGTACTTC. It codes for CASSDYFTQYF. The chain joins TRBV25-1 to TRBJ2-5, with D unresolved. The CDR3 length is 11 residues. V was trimmed by 3 bases and J by 8 bases, leaving 7 bases between them. Per germline, CDR1 MGHDK and CDR2 SYGVNS.

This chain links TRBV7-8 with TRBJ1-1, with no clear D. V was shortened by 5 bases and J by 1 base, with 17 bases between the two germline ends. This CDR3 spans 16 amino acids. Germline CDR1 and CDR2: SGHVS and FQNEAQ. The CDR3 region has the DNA TGTGCCAGCAGCGAAGGTGAGGCTCGTCGGAACACTGAAGCTTTCTTT. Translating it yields CASSEGEARRNTEAFF.

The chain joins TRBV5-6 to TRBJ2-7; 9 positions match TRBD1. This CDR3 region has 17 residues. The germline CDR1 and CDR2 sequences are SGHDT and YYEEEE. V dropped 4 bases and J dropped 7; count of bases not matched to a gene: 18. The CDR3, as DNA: TGTGCCAGCAGCCTGCGGTGGGTTGGGACAGGGAAAAAGGAGCAGTACTTC. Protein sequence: CASSLRWVGTGKKEQYF.

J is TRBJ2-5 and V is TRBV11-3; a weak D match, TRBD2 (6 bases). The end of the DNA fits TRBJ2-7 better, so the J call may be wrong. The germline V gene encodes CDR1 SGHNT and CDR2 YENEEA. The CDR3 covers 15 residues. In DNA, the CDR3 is TGTGCCAGCAGCTTTATCACAGCGGGTGGATACGAGCAGTACTTC. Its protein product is CASSFITAGGYEQYF.

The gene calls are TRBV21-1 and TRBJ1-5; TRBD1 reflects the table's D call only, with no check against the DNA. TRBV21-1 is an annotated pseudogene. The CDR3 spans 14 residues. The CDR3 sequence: CASSKAPQGQPQHF. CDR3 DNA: TGTGCCAGCAGCAAAGCTCCCCAGGGACAGCCCCAGCATTTT.

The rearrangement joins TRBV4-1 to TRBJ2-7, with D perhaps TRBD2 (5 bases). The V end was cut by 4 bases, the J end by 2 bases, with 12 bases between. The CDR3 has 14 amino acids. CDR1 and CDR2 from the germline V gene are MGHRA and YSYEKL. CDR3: CASSRVGDTYEQYF. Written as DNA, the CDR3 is TGCGCCAGCAGCCGAGTGGGAGACACCTACGAGCAGTACTTC.

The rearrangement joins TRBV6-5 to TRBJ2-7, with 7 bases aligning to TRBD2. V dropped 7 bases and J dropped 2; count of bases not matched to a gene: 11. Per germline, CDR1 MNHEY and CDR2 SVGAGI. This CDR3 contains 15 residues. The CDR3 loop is CASTLGPSGTYEQYF. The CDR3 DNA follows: TGTGCCAGCACCCTGGGTCCTAGCGGAACCTACGAGCAGTACTTC.

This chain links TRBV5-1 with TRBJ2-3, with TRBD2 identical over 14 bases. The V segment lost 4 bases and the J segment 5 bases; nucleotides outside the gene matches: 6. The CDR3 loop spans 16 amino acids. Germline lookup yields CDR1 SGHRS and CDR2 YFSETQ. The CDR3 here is CASSRGTSGRQDTQYF. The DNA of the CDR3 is TGCGCCAGCAGCAGAGGGACTAGCGGGAGACAAGATACGCAGTATTTT.

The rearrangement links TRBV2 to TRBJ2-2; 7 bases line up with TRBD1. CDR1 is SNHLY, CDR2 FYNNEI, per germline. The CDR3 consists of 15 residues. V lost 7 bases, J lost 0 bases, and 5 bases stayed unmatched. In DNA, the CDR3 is TGTGCCAGCACCACCGGGACAGCGAACACCGGGGAGCTGTTTTTT. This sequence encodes CASTTGTANTGELFF.

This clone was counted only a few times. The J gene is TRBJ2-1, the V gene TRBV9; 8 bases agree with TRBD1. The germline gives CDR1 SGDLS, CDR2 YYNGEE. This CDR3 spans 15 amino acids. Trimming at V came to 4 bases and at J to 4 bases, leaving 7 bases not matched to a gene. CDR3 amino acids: CASSYGDRQYNEQFF. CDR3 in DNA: TGTGCCAGCAGCTACGGGGACAGGCAGTACAATGAGCAGTTCTTC.

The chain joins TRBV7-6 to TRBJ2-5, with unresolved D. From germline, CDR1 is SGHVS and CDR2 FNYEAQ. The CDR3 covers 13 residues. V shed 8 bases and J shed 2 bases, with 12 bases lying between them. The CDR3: CASSPLEQETQYF. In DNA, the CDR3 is TGTGCCAGCTCCCCCCTCGAGCAAGAGACCCAGTACTTC.

CDR3 sequence: CASSAPTGGSTDTQYF. The CDR3 region has the DNA TGTGCCAGTAGTGCCCCGACGGGAGGGTCCACAGATACGCAGTATTTT. This chain uses TRBV19 with TRBJ2-3; 8 positions agree with TRBD2. Germline assignment: CDR1 LNHDA and CDR2 SQIVND (reference sequence). The length of the CDR3 is 16 residues. The ends lost 5 bases at V and 2 bases at J; junction bases unmatched: 9. Full variable domain (missing parts from reference TRBV19 and TRBJ2-3): DGGITQSPKYLFRKEGQNVTLSCEQNLNHDAMYWYRQDPGQGLRLIYYSQIVNDFQKGDIAEGYSVSREKKESFPLTVTSAQKNPTAFYLCASSAPTGGSTDTQYFGPGTRLTVL.

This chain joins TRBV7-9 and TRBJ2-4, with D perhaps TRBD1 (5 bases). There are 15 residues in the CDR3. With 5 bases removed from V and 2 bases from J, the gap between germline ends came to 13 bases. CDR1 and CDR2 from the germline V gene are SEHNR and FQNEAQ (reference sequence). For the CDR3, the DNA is TGTGCCAGCAGCGCCTCCCAGGGTTCCAAAAACATTCAGTACTTC. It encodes CASSASQGSKNIQYF. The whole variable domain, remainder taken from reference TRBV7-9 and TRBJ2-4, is DTGVSQNPRHKITKRGQNVTFRCDPISEHNRLYWYRQTLGQGPEFLTYFQNEAQLEKSRLLSDRFSAERPKGSFSTLEIQRTEQGDSAMYLCASSASQGSKNIQYFGAGTRLSVL.

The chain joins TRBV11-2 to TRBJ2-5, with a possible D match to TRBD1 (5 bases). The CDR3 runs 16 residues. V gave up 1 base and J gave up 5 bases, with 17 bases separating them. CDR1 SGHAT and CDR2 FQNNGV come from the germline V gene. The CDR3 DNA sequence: TGTGCCAGCAGCTTAGGGGATCAGGGATTTGTTGAGACCCAGTACTTC. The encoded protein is CASSLGDQGFVETQYF.

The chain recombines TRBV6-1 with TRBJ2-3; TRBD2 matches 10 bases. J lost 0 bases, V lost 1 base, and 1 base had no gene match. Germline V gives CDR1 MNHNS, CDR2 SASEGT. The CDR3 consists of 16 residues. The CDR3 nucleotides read TGTGCCAGCAGTGAAGGGACTAGCGGAAGCACAGATACGCAGTATTTT. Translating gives CASSEGTSGSTDTQYF.